Shown below are 18 T cell receptor beta chains from a single sample sequenced in a study of T cells in Graves' hyperthyroidism and ophthalmopathy. The CDR3 regions of TCR beta were amplified from RNA transcripts. Primed by the HTBI set, a first-round RT-PCR was run on the TCR CDR3. TCRdb fed the multiplex PCR reads into MiXCR, producing one record per CDR3 protein. The repertoire holds fewer than 850,000 distinct CDR3 sequences, 17% seen once, with around a sixth in the top ten. The sequencing sample was made of blood. The receptors here all came from a man aged 45-60 years with Graves' hyperthyroidism.

The rearrangement links TRBV5-8 to TRBJ1-2; 10 nucleotides line up with TRBD1. J lost 8 bases, V lost 4 bases, and 8 bases had no gene match. This CDR3 has 14 amino acids. Germline V gives CDR1 SGHTS, CDR2 YDEGEE. The CDR3 DNA is TGTGCCAGCAGCCAGAGACAGGGGGCGTTAGGCTACACCTTC. Translated: CASSQRQGALGYTF.

The chain employs TRBV5-1 and TRBJ2-5, with D tentatively TRBD1 or TRBD2 (5 bases each). Germline loops: CDR1 SGHRS, CDR2 YFSETQ. Trimming shortened V by 4 bases and J by 1 base, and 8 bases separated the two germline ends. This CDR3 has 13 residues. This chain's CDR3 is CASSKGTQETQYF. CDR3 sequence (DNA): TGCGCCAGCAGCAAAGGGACCCAAGAGACCCAGTACTTC.

This rearrangement joins TRBV5-1 to TRBJ2-7, with a tentative D call TRBD2 (6 bases). Germline values: CDR1 SGHRS, CDR2 YFSETQ. V was cut by 4 bases and J by 2 bases, with 19 bases left in between. CDR3 length: 16 residues. The chain's CDR3 is CASSLGRAGRTYEQYF. CDR3 DNA: TGCGCCAGCAGCCTAGGGCGGGCGGGACGGACCTACGAGCAGTACTTC.

This clonotype showed up many times. Here the CDR3 reads CASSLAGGALQETQYF. In DNA form, the CDR3 reads TGTGCCAGCAGCTTGGCCGGCGGGGCCCTTCAAGAGACCCAGTACTTC. This chain joins TRBV5-5 and TRBJ2-5; perhaps TRBD2 as D (6 bases). CDR3 length: 16 residues. Looked up from germline, CDR1 is SGHKS and CDR2 is YYEKEE (reference sequence). The V and J ends lost 0 bases and 2 bases respectively, with 14 bases between them.

The rearrangement links TRBV24-1 to TRBJ2-7, with 8 bases matching TRBD2. The CDR3 spans 13 residues. The J segment lost 5 bases and the V segment lost 7 bases, leaving 6 bases of the junction unmatched. Germline V gives CDR1 KGHDR, CDR2 SFDVKD. The CDR3 reads CATSDGTRDEQYF. CDR3 nucleotides: TGTGCCACCAGCGATGGGACTAGGGACGAGCAGTACTTC.

The V gene is TRBV20-1, the J gene TRBJ2-3; TRBD1 might be the D (5 bases). The CDR3 loop spans 14 amino acids. V lost 7 bases and J lost 3, with 17 bases in between. Germline V gene sequence: CDR1 DFQATT, CDR2 SNEGSKA (reference sequence). The CDR3 DNA reads TGCAGTGTCGCTAGAGCGCCAGGGACAGATACGCAGTATTTT. Translation gives CSVARAPGTDTQYF.

The chain couples TRBV16 to TRBJ2-1; TRBD2 aligns across 8 bases. The CDR3 runs to 14 residues. The V gene end was trimmed by 2 bases and the J gene end by 9 bases; junction bases not matched to a gene: 6. Germline V gene data show CDR1 as KGHSY and CDR2 as FQNENV. CDR3 protein: CASSQQTGRGEQFF. The CDR3 DNA reads TGTGCCAGCAGCCAACAAACCGGGAGGGGTGAGCAGTTCTTC.

V usage is TRBV6-1 and J usage is TRBJ1-2, with TRBD1 matching 8 bases. J was trimmed by 8 bases and V by 5 bases; bases with no gene match: 22. CDR3 size: 18 residues. The V gene's germline CDR1 is MNHNS and CDR2 SASEGT. The CDR3 is CASSPGGFYSEGLGGYTF. CDR3 DNA sequence: TGTGCCAGCAGTCCAGGGGGCTTTTACAGTGAAGGACTAGGGGGCTACACCTTC.

This clonotype was counted a few times. The rearrangement links TRBV3-1 to TRBJ1-2; D unresolved. V was cut by 3 bases and J by 5 bases, with 13 bases left in between. CDR3 length: 14 residues. CDR1 and CDR2 (germline): LGHDT, YNNKEL (reference sequence). The CDR3 loop reads CASSQRQRAYGYTF. DNA of the CDR3: TGTGCCAGCAGCCAGAGGCAGCGTGCTTATGGCTACACCTTC.

To note about this clonotype: At one end the junction does not follow the germline gene, possibly because of a read error. The chain combines TRBV24-1 with TRBJ2-3; the D is unclear. This CDR3 has 14 amino acids. Germline V gene lookup returns CDR1 KGHDR and CDR2 SFDVKD. The CDR3 spells CAASALGVTDTQYF. The CDR3 DNA is TGTGCCGCCAGTGCCCTTGGAGTGACAGATACGCAGTATTTT.

This clonotype was found a few times. The CDR3 here is CASSGTATTAPLHF. The DNA of the CDR3 is TGTGCCAGCAGCGGGACAGCAACTACGGCACCCCTCCACTTT. This chain uses TRBV7-2 with TRBJ1-6, with 7 nucleotides matching TRBD1. From germline, CDR1 is SGHTA and CDR2 FQGNSA. CDR3 length: 14 residues. Germline trimming cut 5 bases from V and 11 bases from J; bases unmatched to any gene: 9.

The chain joins TRBV20-1 to TRBJ1-5; 8 bases match TRBD1. The CDR3 covers 12 residues. Germline CDR1 DFQATT, CDR2 SNEGSKA (reference sequence). Trimming at V came to 6 bases and at J to 7 bases, leaving 5 bases not matched to a gene. This chain's CDR3 is CSAWTGIQPQHF. CDR3 sequence (DNA): TGCAGTGCCTGGACAGGGATCCAGCCCCAGCATTTT.

This clonotype came up many times. The chain couples TRBV27 to TRBJ2-7, with D possibly matching TRBD2 (6 bases). The CDR3 is made up of 14 amino acids. CDR1 MNHEY and CDR2 SMNVEV come from the germline V gene (reference sequence). V was clipped by 7 bases and J by 2 bases, with 15 bases between them. CDR3 protein: CASNPGTLPYEQYF. CDR3 nucleotide sequence: TGTGCCAGCAACCCCGGGACTCTTCCCTACGAGCAGTACTTC.

A few counts support this clonotype. The chain links TRBV19 to TRBJ2-3; 7 bases map to TRBD1. Germline V CDR1 and CDR2: LNHDA, SQIVND (reference sequence). The CDR3 length is 14 residues. With 5 bases clipped from V and 2 bases from J, the junction kept 4 bases outside the gene matches. The CDR3 nucleotides are TGTGCCAGTAGTGGACAGGTAACCACAGATACGCAGTATTTT. Protein sequence: CASSGQVTTDTQYF.

The CDR3 spells CASSYLGENEQFF. The DNA of the CDR3 is TGTGCCAGCAGTTACCTTGGGGAAAATGAGCAGTTCTTC. This chain joins TRBV6-6 and TRBJ2-1; D not resolved. Between the trimmed V and J ends, which lost 2 bases and 7 bases, there was a span of 9 bases. CDR3 length: 13 residues. The germline V gene encodes CDR1 MNHNY and CDR2 SVGAGI (reference sequence).

The genes are TRBV20-1 and TRBJ2-1, with D tentatively TRBD1 (6 bases). Germline values: CDR1 DFQATT, CDR2 SNEGSKA (reference sequence). CDR3 length: 14 amino acids. V lost 3 bases, J lost 4 bases, and 13 bases lay in between. CDR3 nucleotide sequence: TGCAGTGCTAGGGCCGGGACACGTTACAATGAGCAGTTCTTC. It codes for CSARAGTRYNEQFF.

The table lists this clonotype with many counts. This sequence joins TRBV11-2 and TRBJ2-7; 7 nucleotides match TRBD2. CDR3 length: 13 residues. The trim removed 5 bases at V and 6 bases at J, leaving 7 bases unmatched. Germline V gene data show CDR1 as SGHAT and CDR2 as FQNNGV. CDR3 amino acids: CASSRQLATEQYF. DNA for the CDR3: TGTGCCAGCAGCCGGCAACTAGCGACCGAGCAGTACTTC.

This clonotype was detected many times. The rearrangement links TRBV20-1 to TRBJ2-5, with no clear D. The length of the CDR3 is 11 residues. From germline, CDR1 is DFQATT and CDR2 SNEGSKA (reference sequence). Trimming pared 7 bases from V and 6 bases from J, leaving 12 bases between. CDR3 in amino acids: CSESQAQTQYF. For the CDR3, the DNA is TGCAGTGAAAGCCAAGCGCAGACCCAGTACTTC.